These 29 T cell receptor beta chains were all obtained from the same sample, sequenced in a study of identical twins. From the 5' RACE reads, TCRdb called clonotypes with MiXCR, one entry per CDR3 protein. The data show about 450,000 distinct CDR3 sequences, with under 20% seen just once and more than 10% held by the top ten. Sequences were obtained from naive T cells sorted from blood. These TCRs come from a man in his fifties in good health.

V is TRBV20-1 and J is TRBJ2-5, with D hard to call. Trimming removed 4 bases at V and 2 bases at J, with 8 bases between. CDR3 length: 12 residues. The germline gives CDR1 DFQATT, CDR2 SNEGSKA (reference sequence). The CDR3, as DNA: TGCAGTGCTACCCCACATCAAGAGACCCAGTACTTC. This sequence encodes CSATPHQETQYF.

This clonotype has a handful of counts. This chain uses TRBV15 with TRBJ2-7, with 11 bases lining up with TRBD2. Unmatched junction bases numbered 3, after V lost 1 base and J lost 4 bases. Germline V CDR1 and CDR2: LNHNV, YYDKDF (reference sequence). The CDR3 extends over 15 amino acids. In DNA, the CDR3 is TGTGCCACCAGCAGAGGGAGGACTAGCGGGTACGAGCAGTACTTC. It codes for CATSRGRTSGYEQYF. The full variable domain, with the rest looked up from reference TRBV15 and TRBJ2-7, is DAMVIQNPRYQVTQFGKPVTLSCSQTLNHNVMYWYQQKSSQAPKLLFHYYDKDFNNEADTPDNFQSRRPNTSFCFLDIRSPGLGDTAMYLCATSRGRTSGYEQYFGPGTRLTVT.

The chain is built from TRBV6-2 or TRBV6-3 and TRBJ2-7; D unclear. The germline V gene encodes CDR1 MNHEY and CDR2 SVGEGT. The germline V and J ends were trimmed by 5 bases and 2 bases, with 13 bases remaining between them. The CDR3 contains 14 residues. CDR3 bases: TGTGCCAGCAGTCCCCACAGAAGCCCCTACGAGCAGTACTTC. Translation: CASSPHRSPYEQYF.

This clonotype was detected a few times. The chain uses TRBV6-5 and TRBJ1-1; D is unclear. CDR1 and CDR2 (germline): MNHEY, SVGAGI. There are 14 residues in the CDR3. Deletions cut 2 bases from V and 0 bases from J, with 7 bases between. Here the CDR3 reads CASSYGGVNTEAFF. The CDR3 DNA sequence: TGTGCCAGCAGTTACGGTGGCGTGAACACTGAAGCTTTCTTT.

The chain recombines TRBV30 with TRBJ2-1; D remains unclear. The CDR3 runs to 11 residues. V was shortened by 3 bases and J by 12 bases, with 12 bases between the two germline ends. Germline assignment: CDR1 GTSNPN and CDR2 SVGIG (reference sequence). CDR3 sequence reads: CAWSRPDLQFF. CDR3 coding DNA: TGTGCCTGGAGCCGACCCGATTTGCAGTTCTTC.

This clonotype was observed at least ten times. The chain is built from TRBV5-1 and TRBJ1-2; D gene unclear. The V end was cut by 4 bases, the J end by 5 bases, with 18 bases between. This CDR3 contains 15 residues. The germline V gene encodes CDR1 SGHRS and CDR2 YFSETQ. The CDR3 loop reads CASSTTASTPYGYTF. Written as DNA, the CDR3 is TGCGCCAGCAGCACTACAGCGTCTACCCCTTATGGCTACACCTTC.

This clonotype was observed many times. V is TRBV4-2 and J is TRBJ2-3; 9 bases align to TRBD2. V shed 1 base, J shed 0 bases, and the junction held 5 bases outside the gene matches. Germline CDR1 reads LGHNA; CDR2 reads YNFKEQ. The CDR3 contains 17 residues. CDR3 nucleotide sequence: TGTGCCAGCAGCCAAGTATCGAGCGGGGGGAGCACAGATACGCAGTATTTT. Translated, it gives CASSQVSSGGSTDTQYF.

This clonotype was observed at least ten times. This chain joins TRBV29-1 and TRBJ2-1; 8 nucleotides match TRBD2. Germline assignment: CDR1 SQVTM and CDR2 ANQGSEA. V was pared by 6 bases and J by 9 bases, with 10 bases of the junction left unmatched. This CDR3 has 13 residues. The DNA of the CDR3 is TGCAGCGTCGCTCGTAAAGCGGGAGTTGAGCAGTTCTTC. Translating it yields CSVARKAGVEQFF.

This clonotype was seen repeatedly, ten times or more. This chain joins TRBV7-8 and TRBJ2-7; 12 bases fit TRBD2. The CDR3 spans 16 residues. The trim removed 3 bases at V and 6 bases at J, leaving 9 bases unmatched. Germline lookup yields CDR1 SGHVS and CDR2 FQNEAQ. The CDR3 DNA reads TGTGCCAGCAGCTTCAATAGACTAGCGGGGGCTCGCGAGCAGTACTTC. It specifies CASSFNRLAGAREQYF.

J is TRBJ1-6 and V is TRBV5-1, with TRBD1 as a possible D gene (5 bases). V was pared by 3 bases and J by 10 bases, with 11 bases between. Germline V lookup: CDR1 SGHRS, CDR2 YFSETQ. The length of the CDR3 is 13 residues. For the CDR3, the DNA is TGCGCCAGCAGCTCGGGACTTCGATCACCCCTCCACTTT. It is translated as CASSSGLRSPLHF. The full variable domain, completed using reference TRBV5-1 and TRBJ1-6, is KAGVTQTPRYLIKTRGQQVTLSCSPISGHRSVSWYQQTPGQGLQFLFEYFSETQRNKGNFPGRFSGRQFSNSRSEMNVSTLELGDSALYLCASSSGLRSPLHFGNGTRLTVT.

The rearrangement uses TRBV4-3 and TRBJ1-3; 8 bases align to TRBD1. Germline CDR1 is LGHNA and CDR2 is YSLEER. The CDR3 contains 18 residues. Trimming took 0 bases from V and 4 from J; bases not matched to a gene: 11. CDR3 in DNA: TGCGCCAGCAGCCAAGATCACCACCGGACAGGGTTCGGAAACACCATATATTTT. Its translation: CASSQDHHRTGFGNTIYF.

This clonotype was picked up a small number of times. Here the CDR3 DNA reads TGTGCCAGCTCACCACAAGGTATCGCCGGGGAGCTGTTTTTT. This sequence encodes CASSPQGIAGELFF. The J gene is TRBJ2-2, the V gene TRBV18; D remains ambiguous. Between the trimmed V and J ends, which lost 1 base and 6 bases, there was a span of 9 bases. Germline lookup yields CDR1 KGHSH and CDR2 LQKENI. The CDR3 totals 14 residues. The full variable domain, completed using reference TRBV18 and TRBJ2-2, is NAGVMQNPRHLVRRRGQEARLRCSPMKGHSHVYWYRQLPEEGLKFMVYLQKENIIDESGMPKERFSAEFPKEGPSILRIQQVVRGDSAAYFCASSPQGIAGELFFGEGSRLTVL.

In this sample, this clonotype turned up a few times. The chain has TRBV7-7 and TRBJ2-7; 8 bases agree with TRBD1. The CDR3 covers 15 residues. The germline gives CDR1 SSHAT, CDR2 FNYEAQ (reference sequence). After removal of 5 bases from V and 1 base from J, the junction contained 7 bases not matched to a gene. This CDR3 reads CASSPRQGLSYEQYF. The CDR3, as DNA: TGTGCCAGCAGCCCAAGACAGGGGCTATCCTACGAGCAGTACTTC.

This chain links TRBV15 with TRBJ1-6; D remains ambiguous. V lost 0 bases to trimming and J lost 1 base, with 1 base between them. CDR1 is LNHNV, CDR2 YYDKDF, per germline (reference sequence). The CDR3 sequence is 14 residues long. CDR3 nucleotides: TGTGCCACCAGCAGAGATTCCTATAATTCACCCCTCCACTTT. This gives the protein CATSRDSYNSPLHF.

The sample holds a few counts of this clonotype. The V gene is TRBV20-1, the J gene TRBJ2-7; the D gene is possibly TRBD1 (5 bases). Germline CDR1 and CDR2: DFQATT and SNEGSKA (reference sequence). The CDR3 sequence is 14 residues long. Trimming left V 3 bases short and J 1 base short, with 13 bases between. CDR3 sequence: CSARDKLASYEQYF. The DNA for the CDR3 is TGCAGTGCTAGGGACAAATTGGCTTCCTACGAGCAGTACTTC.

V and J are TRBV4-3 and TRBJ2-2, with 14 bases fitting TRBD2. CDR3 length equals 19 residues. The germline V gene has CDR1 LGHNA and CDR2 YSLEER. Germline trimming cut 0 bases from V and 4 bases from J; bases unmatched to any gene: 7. The CDR3 region has the DNA TGCGCCAGCAGCCAAGATGCCGGGACTAGCGGGAGTTTCACCGGGGAGCTGTTTTTT. Protein product: CASSQDAGTSGSFTGELFF.

As to this clonotype: One base away lies a much larger clone, so this may be a sequencing read error. This chain uses TRBV5-1 with TRBJ1-1; D perhaps matches TRBD1 (6 bases). The CDR3 extends over 15 amino acids. Germline CDR1 is SGHRS and CDR2 is YFSETQ. Trimming took off 4 bases at V and 1 base at J, with 14 bases between the two ends. CDR3 sequence (DNA): TGCGCCAGCAGCCAAGGGGGGAGCTCGAACACTGAAGCTTTCTTT. It specifies CASSQGGSSNTEAFF. The variable domain in full, with the rest retrieved from reference TRBV5-1 and TRBJ1-1, is KAGVTQTPRYLIKTRGQQVTLSCSPISGHRSVSWYQQTPGQGLQFLFEYFSETQRNKGNFPGRFSGRQFSNSRSEMNVSTLELGDSALYLCASSQGGSSNTEAFFGQGTRLTVV.

There are a few counts of this clonotype. The chain employs TRBV5-1 and TRBJ2-3; TRBD2 matches at 9 bases. The V gene end was trimmed by 2 bases and the J gene end by 4 bases; junction bases not matched to a gene: 11. The CDR3 covers 17 residues. CDR1 and CDR2 from the germline V gene are SGHRS and YFSETQ. The CDR3 here is CASSFELAGVRPDTQYF. The CDR3 DNA is TGCGCCAGCAGCTTCGAATTAGCGGGAGTTCGGCCAGATACGCAGTATTTT.

The V gene is TRBV6-1, the J gene TRBJ2-7, with 7 bases fitting TRBD2. The V gene's germline CDR1 is MNHNS and CDR2 SASEGT. V shed 7 bases and J 1 base; nucleotides not matched to a gene: 4. CDR3 length: 13 amino acids. CDR3 coding DNA: TGTGCCAGCAAATCGGGAGGTTCCTACGAGCAGTACTTC. Residues: CASKSGGSYEQYF.

This clonotype was detected many times. V usage is TRBV7-8 and J usage is TRBJ1-1; D is unresolved. This CDR3 contains 18 residues. Germline CDR1 reads SGHVS; CDR2 reads FQNEAQ. Trimming removed 5 bases at V and 4 bases at J, with 26 bases between. The CDR3 sequence: CASSVRPRAGPEGTEAFF. The CDR3 region has the DNA TGTGCCAGCAGCGTACGACCCCGCGCGGGCCCCGAGGGCACTGAAGCTTTCTTT.

The sample holds many counts of this clonotype. The chain links TRBV7-9 to TRBJ2-2; D is undetermined. The CDR3 is 15 residues long. With 1 base removed from V and 2 bases from J, the gap between germline ends came to 8 bases. CDR1 SEHNR and CDR2 FQNEAQ come from the germline V gene (reference sequence). The CDR3 DNA follows: TGTGCCAGCAGCTTAGAGGGCCCAAACACCGGGGAGCTGTTTTTT. Translating it yields CASSLEGPNTGELFF.

The V and J genes are TRBV6-1 and TRBJ2-2, with D hard to call. Germline lookup yields CDR1 MNHNS and CDR2 SASEGT. The CDR3 runs 15 residues. The V gene lost 7 bases and the J gene lost 5 bases, with 17 bases spanning the gap. In DNA form, the CDR3 reads TGTGCCAGCACCAAGGCCCCCTGGAGTACCGGGGAGCTGTTTTTT. Encoded protein: CASTKAPWSTGELFF.

This clonotype appeared a few times. This chain uses TRBV2 with TRBJ1-2; 9 nucleotides align to TRBD1. The CDR3 spans 14 residues. The V and J ends lost 6 bases and 4 bases, in that order; junction bases with no gene match: 6. Germline lookup yields CDR1 SNHLY and CDR2 FYNNEI. The CDR3 sequence: CASSNRGLGYGYTF. The CDR3 bases are TGTGCCAGCAGCAACAGGGGGCTGGGCTATGGCTACACCTTC.

This clonotype occurred many times. The V and J genes are TRBV11-2 and TRBJ2-2, with TRBD2 matching 13 bases. CDR1 SGHAT and CDR2 FQNNGV come from the germline V gene. V gave up 1 base and J gave up 5 bases; unmatched junction bases: 13. The CDR3 consists of 20 residues. The CDR3 reads CASSLGAFRTSGGPTGELFF. CDR3 nucleotide sequence: TGTGCCAGCAGCTTAGGGGCCTTCCGGACTAGCGGGGGTCCGACCGGGGAGCTGTTTTTT.

This clonotype was picked up a small number of times. J is TRBJ2-1 and V is TRBV9; D may match TRBD1 or TRBD2 (6 bases each). Trimming removed 0 bases from V and 8 bases from J, with 15 bases in between. CDR3 length: 15 residues. CDR1 and CDR2 (germline): SGDLS, YYNGEE. CDR3 loop: CASSVGVAEGDEQFF. In DNA form, the CDR3 reads TGTGCCAGCAGCGTAGGGGTAGCGGAGGGGGATGAGCAGTTCTTC.

This chain joins TRBV29-1 and TRBJ2-7; D uncertain. The CDR3 is made up of 13 amino acids. The V end was cut by 0 bases, the J end by 2 bases, with 8 bases between. Germline-derived CDR1 and CDR2 are SQVTM and ANQGSEA. The CDR3 DNA reads TGCAGCGTTGAAGATGGGGAACCCTACGAGCAGTACTTC. Translating it yields CSVEDGEPYEQYF.

This clonotype was detected only a few times. This chain uses TRBV27 with TRBJ1-5; TRBD1 agrees at 8 bases. The germline V gene encodes CDR1 MNHEY and CDR2 SMNVEV (reference sequence). The V and J ends lost 5 bases and 2 bases, in that order; junction bases with no gene match: 8. The CDR3 loop spans 16 amino acids. The CDR3, as DNA: TGTGCCAGCAGTCCCGACAGGGGAGTAGGCAATCAGCCCCAGCATTTT. This encodes CASSPDRGVGNQPQHF.

The chain is built from TRBV5-4 and TRBJ2-7; 8 bases are a match to TRBD1. This CDR3 is built from 16 residues. Trimming took 0 bases from V and 4 from J; bases not matched to a gene: 9. Germline V gives CDR1 SGHNT, CDR2 YYREEE (reference sequence). Here the CDR3 DNA reads TGTGCCAGCAGCTTGGCCGGGCAGGGGGCTTCTTACGAGCAGTACTTC. It is translated as CASSLAGQGASYEQYF.

This clonotype was picked up a small number of times. The V gene is TRBV7-2, the J gene TRBJ2-5; no reliable D call. The CDR3 is 18 residues long. The V and J ends lost 0 bases and 2 bases respectively, with 19 bases between them. Looked up from germline, CDR1 is SGHTA and CDR2 is FQGNSA. CDR3 region: CASSLALVPRTEQETQYF. The CDR3 DNA reads as TGTGCCAGCAGCTTAGCGTTGGTACCTAGGACGGAGCAAGAGACCCAGTACTTC. The whole variable domain, remainder taken from reference TRBV7-2 and TRBJ2-5, is GAGVSQSPSNKVTEKGKDVELRCDPISGHTALYWYRQSLGQGLEFLIYFQGNSAPDKSGLPSDRFSAERTGGSVSTLTIQRTQQEDSAVYLCASSLALVPRTEQETQYFGPGTRLLVL.